The sample holds a few counts of the clone carrying this T cell receptor (beta chain). Antigen: not known. The data derive from a study of T cell repertoires in cytomegalovirus infection. Study information: Peptides in the study included HLA-C-restricted and HLA-B-restricted CMV epitopes. An indication of both CMV infection and matching HLA type came from public TCR beta signatures.

The CDR3 covers 15 residues. The germline V gene has CDR1 MNHEY and CDR2 SMNVEV (reference sequence). V shed 2 bases and J 7 bases; nucleotides not matched to a gene: 6. TCRdb processed the reads anew with MiXCR; each CDR3 protein has one entry. In the table there are around 710,000 distinct CDR3 sequences, 25% to 30% of which are singletons. The sample in question was cultured CD8+ T cells from PBMCs, obtained from culture after CMV antigen stimulation. V and J are TRBV27 and TRBJ2-1; 9 nucleotides line up with TRBD2. The clonotype originates from a human donor in good health (CMV status not recorded). Some clones in this sample may be carry-over from other donors' samples. The CDR3 reads CASSLGSSGMNEQFF. CDR3 bases: TGTGCCAGCAGTTTAGGGTCTAGCGGGATGAATGAGCAGTTCTTC.